This T cell receptor (beta chain) appears in the sequencing data of a study of cytomegalovirus exposure and HLA in healthy donors. Vbeta (60) and Jbeta (13) primers were used in the PCR. The data were produced by immunoSEQ multiplex PCR, yet TCRdb's version contains in-frame clones alone and is incomplete. The sample has 35,000 to 45,000 clones, and its top ten clones hold around 7.4%. To note about this clone: No antigen is known for it.

V shed 0 bases and J 10 bases; nucleotides not matched to a gene: 4. Per germline, CDR1 SGHDT and CDR2 YYEEEE. The CDR3 loop spans 13 amino acids. Study-wide findings and caveats: Available immune exposure information covered CMV serostatus only. Later analysis identified several of the most significant clusters that appeared linked to common viral pathogens. As was reported, the HLA-A and HLA-B alleles of most subjects were accurately predicted from TCR beta sequences.

The sample was PBMCs. The clonotype comes from a male donor in good health and CMV-seronegative. The genes are TRBV5-6 and TRBJ2-1; 7 nucleotides line up with TRBD2. The CDR3 loop is CASSLDGEGEQFF. DNA for the CDR3: TGTGCCAGCAGCTTGGACGGGGAGGGGGAGCAGTTCTTC.